The 8 T cell receptor beta chains below were found in one sample sequenced in a study of beta chain features in type 1 diabetes. cDNA synthesis used the whole RNA isolate, giving expressed TCRB sequences. TCRdb keeps only in-frame clones here, not all; method: immunoSEQ multiplex PCR. The repertoire consists of fewer than 350,000 clones, with around 19% occurring once and the leading ten covering 0.044%. Sample: naive CD4+ T cells from blood. The receptors derive from a woman aged 18-29 years in good health.

This clone was detected a few times. This sequence joins TRBV9 and TRBJ1-2, with D perhaps TRBD1 (5 bases). Germline lookup yields CDR1 SGDLS and CDR2 YYNGEE. The CDR3 loop spans 15 amino acids. Trimming pared 0 bases from V and 8 bases from J, leaving 17 bases between. CDR3 amino acids: CASSVAGETVGGYTF. The CDR3 coding sequence is TGTGCCAGCAGCGTAGCGGGGGAAACCGTCGGAGGCTACACCTTC.

V usage is TRBV25-1 and J usage is TRBJ2-7, with D perhaps matching TRBD1 (6 bases). The CDR3 contains 14 residues. Germline CDR1 and CDR2: MGHDK and SYGVNS. V was shortened by 6 bases and J by 3 bases, with 15 bases between the two germline ends. The CDR3 DNA follows: TGTGCCAGCAGAGGACAGTCCTCTAACTACGAGCAGTACTTC. It codes for CASRGQSSNYEQYF.

This clone has just a few counts. The chain recombines TRBV4-2 with TRBJ2-1; tentatively, D is TRBD1 (5 bases). This CDR3 spans 16 amino acids. The germline V gene has CDR1 LGHNA and CDR2 YNFKEQ. V dropped 3 bases and J dropped 5 bases, with 17 bases sitting between them. CDR3 residues: CASSHLGRVGDNEQFF. The CDR3 DNA sequence: TGTGCCAGCAGCCATTTGGGCAGGGTCGGTGACAATGAGCAGTTCTTC.

This clone was seen only a few times. V gene TRBV5-4 combines with J gene TRBJ1-2, with 7 positions matching TRBD1. Trimming cost V 6 bases and J 8 bases; bases outside gene matches: 16. There are 15 residues in the CDR3. The germline V gene encodes CDR1 SGHNT and CDR2 YYREEE (reference sequence). The CDR3 spells CASTLDLTGDRGYTF. The CDR3 DNA reads as TGTGCCAGCACCTTAGACCTAACAGGGGATCGAGGCTACACCTTC. Together with reference TRBV5-4 and TRBJ1-2, the CDR3 gives the full variable domain: ETGVTQSPTHLIKTRGQQVTLRCSSQSGHNTVSWYQQALGQGPQFIFQYYREEENGRGNFPPRFSGLQFPNYSSELNVNALELDDSALYLCASTLDLTGDRGYTFGSGTRLTVV.

The chain recombines TRBV18 with TRBJ2-7; TRBD2 is a possible D gene (6 bases). CDR3 length: 15 amino acids. CDR1 and CDR2 from the germline V gene are KGHSH and LQKENI. Trimming left V 3 bases short and J 0 bases short, with 12 bases between. CDR3: CASSPGLVSSYEQYF. CDR3 sequence (DNA): TGTGCCAGCTCACCGGGACTGGTGAGCTCCTACGAGCAGTACTTC.

The chain has TRBV15 and TRBJ2-2, with TRBD2 identical over 7 bases. This CDR3 has 13 residues. Germline V gives CDR1 LNHNV, CDR2 YYDKDF (reference sequence). Unmatched junction bases numbered 3, after V lost 5 bases and J lost 6 bases. CDR3 residues: CATSLGGSGELFF. CDR3 nucleotide sequence: TGTGCCACCAGCCTCGGGGGGTCCGGGGAGCTGTTTTTT.

This clone was seen only a few times. The gene calls are TRBV7-3 and TRBJ2-1, with D possibly matching TRBD1 (5 bases). V was pared by 3 bases and J by 5 bases, with 8 bases between. Germline CDR1 SGHTA, CDR2 FQGTGA. The CDR3 has 13 residues. The CDR3 loop is CASSLGRNNEQFF. Written as DNA, the CDR3 is TGTGCCAGCAGCTTGGGGCGGAACAATGAGCAGTTCTTC.

This chain links TRBV7-2 with TRBJ1-1, with 9 nucleotides matching TRBD1. Germline lookup yields CDR1 SGHTA and CDR2 FQGNSA. Losses at the gene ends were 0 bases for V and 1 base for J; bases not matched to a gene: 3. This CDR3 is built from 16 residues. CDR3 amino acids: CASSLALGQGNTEAFF. DNA for the CDR3: TGTGCCAGCAGCTTAGCGTTGGGACAGGGGAACACTGAAGCTTTCTTT.